The 15 T cell receptor beta chains given below trace back to one sample, sequenced in a study of blood T cells in healthy people across ages. Sample-barcoded 5' priming and a J-beta primer mix drove a second PCR of roughly 6 to 12 cycles. TCRdb re-called the 5' RACE reads through MiXCR, storing one row per CDR3 protein. The sample yields about 780,000 distinct CDR3 sequences, around 45% seen once. The specimen was blood. The receptors shown here come from an elderly man in good health.

This clonotype was observed once. The rearrangement links TRBV5-1 to TRBJ1-6, with 8 bases that match TRBD1. V lost 4 bases to trimming and J lost 10 bases; unmatched junction nucleotides: 7. In germline, CDR1 is SGHRS, CDR2 YFSETQ. The CDR3 contains 14 residues. CDR3 amino acids: CASSLDRVRSPLHF. The CDR3, as DNA: TGCGCCAGCAGCCTGGACAGGGTGCGATCACCCCTCCACTTT.

The V call is TRBV12-3 or TRBV12-4, the J call TRBJ2-3; TRBD1 matches at 8 bases. V dropped 8 bases and J dropped 4; count of bases not matched to a gene: 8. The CDR3 spans 14 residues. The CDR3 coding sequence is TGTGCCAGCGAAAACAGGGGGAGAGCAGATACGCAGTATTTT. As protein: CASENRGRADTQYF.

The chain joins TRBV12-3 or TRBV12-4 to TRBJ2-5; the match to TRBD1 covers 11 bases. The CDR3 spans 17 residues. The trim removed 1 base at V and 1 base at J, leaving 5 bases unmatched. The CDR3 loop reads CASSLGTDRGLQETQYF. CDR3 DNA: TGTGCCAGCAGTTTAGGGACGGACAGGGGGCTCCAAGAGACCCAGTACTTC.

The V call is TRBV3-1, the J call TRBJ1-1; the D gene is possibly TRBD1 (5 bases). There are 13 residues in the CDR3. Germline CDR1 reads LGHDT; CDR2 reads YNNKEL (reference sequence). Trimming removed 5 bases from V and 4 bases from J, with 11 bases in between. The CDR3 sequence is CASSWTRATEAFF. The CDR3 nucleotides read TGTGCCAGCAGCTGGACCAGGGCCACTGAAGCTTTCTTT.

This chain links TRBV13 with TRBJ2-4; TRBD2 agrees at 9 bases. Germline V CDR1 and CDR2: PRHDT, FYEKMQ (reference sequence). Trimming cost V 0 bases and J 0 bases; bases outside gene matches: 9. The length of the CDR3 is 19 residues. As DNA, the CDR3 is TGTGCCAGCAGCTTAGGGAGTAGCGGGAGTCGCGGAGCCAAAAACATTCAGTACTTC. Residues: CASSLGSSGSRGAKNIQYF.

In its sample, this clonotype was seen a few times. V gene TRBV28 combines with J gene TRBJ1-2, with D unresolved. CDR1 MDHEN and CDR2 SYDVKM come from the germline V gene. The length of the CDR3 is 15 residues. The V end was cut by 6 bases, the J end by 1 base, with 15 bases between. CDR3 coding DNA: TGTGCCAGCAGGGCCCCATCGGGGTTTAACTATGGCTACACCTTC. As protein: CASRAPSGFNYGYTF.

V usage is TRBV4-1 and J usage is TRBJ2-7; D uncertain. The CDR3 covers 15 residues. With 0 bases removed from V and 0 bases from J, the gap between germline ends came to 9 bases. The germline V gene encodes CDR1 MGHRA and CDR2 YSYEKL. CDR3 DNA sequence: TGCGCCAGCAGCCAAGAACTAACCCCCTCCTACGAGCAGTACTTC. It translates to CASSQELTPSYEQYF.

This chain joins TRBV12-3 or TRBV12-4 and TRBJ2-1; 7 positions match TRBD2. The DNA end favors TRBJ2-7, so the J call may be wrong. This CDR3 comprises 16 residues. CDR3 protein: CASSSKSASGYNEQYF. The CDR3 DNA reads TGTGCCAGCAGTTCGAAGTCGGCTAGCGGTTACAATGAGCAGTACTTC.

This clonotype was observed many times. V is TRBV7-8 and J is TRBJ2-7; 9 bases fit TRBD1. V lost 4 bases and J lost 5; bases outside the gene matches: 9. Germline V lookup: CDR1 SGHVS, CDR2 FQNEAQ. This CDR3 has 15 residues. In DNA form, the CDR3 reads TGTGCCAGCAGCTATCAACAGGGGGCTTTCGACGAGCAGTACTTC. Translated: CASSYQQGAFDEQYF.

This chain connects TRBV19 to TRBJ1-5, with a weak D call TRBD1 (6 bases). Germline V gene lookup returns CDR1 LNHDA and CDR2 SQIVND (reference sequence). The CDR3 has 14 residues. V lost 5 bases and J lost 0, with 8 bases in between. The DNA of the CDR3 is TGTGCCAGTAGTCGACAGGATAGCAATCAGCCCCAGCATTTT. Its protein is CASSRQDSNQPQHF.

The chain couples TRBV24-1 to TRBJ2-7, with D perhaps TRBD1 (6 bases). Germline lookup yields CDR1 KGHDR and CDR2 SFDVKD. CDR3 length equals 15 residues. With 0 bases removed from V and 4 bases from J, the gap between germline ends came to 12 bases. The CDR3 DNA sequence: TGTGCCACCAGTGATTTGAAGTCAGGGGAGTACGAGCAGTACTTC. This translates into CATSDLKSGEYEQYF.

The CDR3 here is CASTAGQVKETQYF. The CDR3 nucleotides are TGTGCCAGCACCGCGGGACAGGTCAAAGAGACCCAGTACTTC. This rearrangement joins TRBV2 to TRBJ2-5; the match to TRBD1 covers 8 bases. Per germline, CDR1 SNHLY and CDR2 FYNNEI. The V gene end was trimmed by 7 bases and the J gene end by 3 bases; junction bases not matched to a gene: 7. The CDR3 extends over 14 amino acids. Variable domain in full (rest from reference TRBV2 and TRBJ2-5): EPEVTQTPSHQVTQMGQEVILRCVPISNHLYFYWYRQILGQKVEFLVSFYNNEISEKSEIFDDQFSVERPDGSNFTLKIRSTKLEDSAMYFCASTAGQVKETQYFGPGTRLLVL.

V gene TRBV15 combines with J gene TRBJ2-2; 10 positions agree with TRBD1. V dropped 3 bases and J dropped 5; count of bases not matched to a gene: 12. This CDR3 comprises 18 residues. Looked up from germline, CDR1 is LNHNV and CDR2 is YYDKDF (reference sequence). The CDR3, as DNA: TGTGCCACCAGCAGTCGAGGCAGGGACAGGGGTAGGACCGGGGAGCTGTTTTTT. It encodes CATSSRGRDRGRTGELFF.

The chain combines TRBV3-1 with TRBJ2-3; 7 bases line up with TRBD1. With 3 bases clipped from V and 1 base from J, the junction kept 1 base outside the gene matches. The CDR3 has 14 residues. CDR1 and CDR2 (germline): LGHDT, YNNKEL (reference sequence). The CDR3 DNA is TGTGCCAGCAGCCAGACAGGGCGCACAGATACGCAGTATTTT. Its translation is CASSQTGRTDTQYF.

The rearrangement uses TRBV5-1 and TRBJ2-7; no clear D gene. The V gene lost 0 bases and the J gene lost 2 bases, with 12 bases spanning the gap. Germline-derived CDR1 and CDR2 are SGHRS and YFSETQ. CDR3 length: 15 amino acids. The CDR3 spells CASSLAFNGPYEQYF. CDR3 sequence (DNA): TGCGCCAGCAGCTTGGCCTTCAACGGACCCTACGAGCAGTACTTC.